The rows below give T cell receptor beta chains drawn from one sample of a study of early T cells in non-severe SARS-CoV-2 infection. TCRdb passed the 5' RACE reads through MiXCR, listing each CDR3 protein once. The sample holds about 80,000 distinct CDR3 sequences, around 11% seen once. The sequencing input was whole blood. The receptors were gathered from an adult who was a healthcare worker with PCR-confirmed SARS-CoV-2 infection or an uninfected control (not recorded which). Each CDR3 is given with its conserved first and last residue. Fields, in order: J gene, clone size, V gene, D gene, CDR3 DNA, CDR3 protein. A D gene is named only where the DNA matches it firmly. Size tells how often a clone was seen (once, few, many) or the class of an expanded clone, and some rows leave it out.

J: TRBJ2-2
size: -
V: TRBV20-1
D: TRBD2
DNA: TGCAGTGCTAGGGTAGGGAGGGGCCGCACCGGGGAGCTGTTTTTT
CDR3: CSARVGRGRTGELFF

J: TRBJ2-3
size: many
V: TRBV7-2
D: TRBD2
DNA: TGTGCCAGCAGCTCTTGGTCTAGCGGGGGGTCCACAGATACGCAGTATTTT
CDR3: CASSSWSSGGSTDTQYF

J: TRBJ2-5
size: -
V: TRBV6-5
D: -
DNA: TGTGCCAGCAGTTACTCCCGTGGCTGGCAAGAGACCCAGTACTTC
CDR3: CASSYSRGWQETQYF

J: TRBJ1-4
size: -
V: TRBV3-1
D: -
DNA: TGTGCCAGCACCTCGTCCGGCGAAAAACTGTTTTTT
CDR3: CASTSSGEKLFF

J: TRBJ1-6
size: -
V: TRBV19
D: TRBD1
DNA: TGTGCCAGTAGTATCCGGACAGCGACAGGGAGTTCACCCCTCCACTTT
CDR3: CASSIRTATGSSPLHF

J: TRBJ2-7
size: few
V: TRBV29-1
D: -
DNA: TGCAGCGTTGCCCTGGGAGGACCCAACGAGCAGTACTTC
CDR3: CSVALGGPNEQYF

J: TRBJ2-2
size: -
V: TRBV10-3
D: TRBD1
DNA: TGTGCCATCACCGGGACAGGGACCGGGGAGCTGTTTTTT
CDR3: CAITGTGTGELFF

J: TRBJ2-5
size: -
V: TRBV12-3/TRBV12-4
D: -
DNA: TGTGCCAGCAGTTTTTTGAGGGGGGAGACCCAGTACTTC
CDR3: CASSFLRGETQYF

J: TRBJ2-7
size: many
V: TRBV11-3
D: TRBD1
DNA: TGTGCCAGCAGCTTAGGACAGGGCGACTCCTACGAGCAGTACTTC
CDR3: CASSLGQGDSYEQYF

J: TRBJ2-3
size: -
V: TRBV3-1
D: -
DNA: TGTGCCAGCAGCCAACGGGGGCCAGCTGCAGATACGCAGTATTTT
CDR3: CASSQRGPAADTQYF

J: TRBJ1-3
size: -
V: TRBV20-1
D: -
DNA: TGCAGTGCTAGAGATCCCAGCTCTGGAAACACCATATATTTT
CDR3: CSARDPSSGNTIYF

J: TRBJ2-5
size: many
V: TRBV4-2
D: -
DNA: TGTGCCAGCAGCCAAGAACTCCAGAGGAGCCCCGAGGGGGAGACCCAGTACTTC
CDR3: CASSQELQRSPEGETQYF

J: TRBJ1-2
size: few
V: TRBV29-1
D: -
DNA: TGCAGCGTTGACAGCCCTTCCTATGGCTACACCTTC
CDR3: CSVDSPSYGYTF

J: TRBJ1-4
size: few
V: TRBV6-5
D: -
DNA: TGTGCCAGCAATCGGAAGGGGGGTGAAAAACTGTTTTTT
CDR3: CASNRKGGEKLFF

J: TRBJ1-6
size: -
V: TRBV27
D: -
DNA: TGTGCCAGCAGCCCCGGGGCTGGTGGCTCACCCCTCCACTTT
CDR3: CASSPGAGGSPLHF

J: TRBJ1-2
size: many
V: TRBV10-1
D: -
DNA: TGCGCCAGCATTAAGTACAGTTTTTGCTATGGCTACACCTTC
CDR3: CASIKYSFCYGYTF

J: TRBJ2-1
size: many
V: TRBV4-3
D: -
DNA: TGCGCCAGCAGCCAAGATTCAGGGGTAGAGAATGAGCAGTTCTTC
CDR3: CASSQDSGVENEQFF

J: TRBJ1-2
size: many
V: TRBV9
D: -
DNA: TGTGCCAGCTCCAGGGGCGGCTATGGCTACACCTTC
CDR3: CASSRGGYGYTF

J: TRBJ1-5
size: many
V: TRBV12-3/TRBV12-4
D: -
DNA: TGTGCCAGCAGTTTTTCAGGCGTGGGGGGGCTTCAGCCCCAGCATTTT
CDR3: CASSFSGVGGLQPQHF

J: TRBJ1-6
size: many
V: TRBV9
D: -
DNA: TGTGCCAGCAGCATACGGGATTCAAATTCACCCCTCCACTTT
CDR3: CASSIRDSNSPLHF

J: TRBJ2-6
size: -
V: TRBV12-3/TRBV12-4
D: -
DNA: TGTGCCAGCAGTTTGCGGACTTCTGGGGCCAACGTCCTGACTTTC
CDR3: CASSLRTSGANVLTF

J: TRBJ1-5
size: few
V: TRBV18
D: -
DNA: TGTGCCAGCTCAAGGGGGAGTGATCAGCCCCAGCATTTT
CDR3: CASSRGSDQPQHF

J: TRBJ2-3
size: many
V: TRBV4-3
D: TRBD1
DNA: TGCGCCAGCAGCGAAAGCCCGACAGGGGAATATGCAGATACGCAGTATTTT
CDR3: CASSESPTGEYADTQYF

J: TRBJ1-1
size: -
V: TRBV29-1
D: -
DNA: TGCAGCGTTCTAAGTTTAAGAAACACTGAAGCTTTCTTT
CDR3: CSVLSLRNTEAFF

J: TRBJ1-1
size: -
V: TRBV9
D: -
DNA: TGTGCCAGCAGCGTACAACGGGGCACTGAAGCTTTCTTT
CDR3: CASSVQRGTEAFF

J: TRBJ2-4
size: -
V: TRBV27
D: -
DNA: TGTGCCAGCAGACCCGGGACGGCGAATTATAAAAACATTCAGTACTTC
CDR3: CASRPGTANYKNIQYF

J: TRBJ1-6
size: -
V: TRBV9
D: TRBD1
DNA: TGTGCCAGCAGCGTCGAACGGACAGGGGGGGTGCCTCAAATTAATTCACCCCTCCACTTT
CDR3: CASSVERTGGVPQINSPLHF

J: TRBJ1-2
size: -
V: TRBV29-1
D: -
DNA: TGCAGCGTCCGGACAGACCGCTATGGCTACACCTTC
CDR3: CSVRTDRYGYTF

J: TRBJ2-1
size: -
V: TRBV20-1
D: TRBD1
DNA: TGCAGTGCTAGTTCGGACAGGGACTCCTACAATGAGCAGTTCTTC
CDR3: CSASSDRDSYNEQFF

J: TRBJ1-5
size: many
V: TRBV20-1
D: -
DNA: TGCAGTGCGACTTCAGGGGTCGGCAATCAGCCCCAGCATTTT
CDR3: CSATSGVGNQPQHF

J: TRBJ2-2
size: few
V: TRBV3-1
D: -
DNA: TGTGCCGCCGCGACCACAGGGCCGAACACCGGGGAGCTGTTTTTT
CDR3: CAAATTGPNTGELFF

J: TRBJ2-4
size: many
V: TRBV5-6
D: TRBD2
DNA: TGTGCCAGCAAAGGAGCGGGGGGCGGAAACATTCAGTACTTC
CDR3: CASKGAGGGNIQYF

J: TRBJ2-1
size: many
V: TRBV20-1
D: -
DNA: TGCAGTGCTAGAGACGGGGTAGTTAATGAGCAGTTCTTC
CDR3: CSARDGVVNEQFF

J: TRBJ2-3
size: -
V: TRBV7-9
D: -
DNA: TGTGCCAGCAGCTTGGACAGCACAGATACGCAGTATTTT
CDR3: CASSLDSTDTQYF

J: TRBJ2-5
size: few
V: TRBV4-3
D: TRBD2
DNA: TGCGCCAGCAGCCTGACTAGCGGGGCGCTGGAGACCCAGTACTTC
CDR3: CASSLTSGALETQYF

J: TRBJ2-3
size: few
V: TRBV18
D: -
DNA: TGTGCCAGCTCACCACGGCAACAGGGTGAGACAGATACGCAGTATTTT
CDR3: CASSPRQQGETDTQYF

J: TRBJ2-7
size: few
V: TRBV6-1
D: -
DNA: TGTGCCAGCAGTGTGTACGACTCCCCGGGGGAGCAGTACTTC
CDR3: CASSVYDSPGEQYF

J: TRBJ1-5
size: many
V: TRBV30
D: -
DNA: TGTGCCTGGAGTCCAGGGGAAGCTCAGCCCCAGCATTTT
CDR3: CAWSPGEAQPQHF

J: TRBJ1-6
size: -
V: TRBV11-2
D: -
DNA: TGTGCCAGCAGCCCCCGGGGTGGCAATTCACCCCTCCACTTT
CDR3: CASSPRGGNSPLHF

J: TRBJ2-1
size: few
V: TRBV7-9
D: TRBD1
DNA: TGTGCCAGCAGGGAGACAGGGGGAAGGGAGCAGTTCTTC
CDR3: CASRETGGREQFF